This entry features one TCR beta chain sequence. This CDR3 contains 12 residues. The germline V gene encodes CDR1 GTSNPN and CDR2 SVGIG (reference sequence). Between the trimmed V and J ends, which lost 0 bases and 4 bases, there was a span of 6 bases. When the RNA was reverse transcribed, random hexamers were used with an input of 0.5 to 1 ug. Coverage of TCR beta CDR3 amplification by immunoSEQ multiplex PCR extended to 54 Vbeta and 13 Jbeta. Each CDR3 protein is one row after TCRdb ran MiXCR on the immunoSEQ multiplex PCR reads. Of about 94,000 distinct CDR3 sequences listed, 85% to 95% are singletons. These data belong to a study of CD8 T cells in Susac syndrome. Overall study: When their blood was taken, the Susac syndrome patients had either not yet had any therapy, were taking corticosteroids, or were taking intravenous immunoglobulin alone.

This receptor was identified in a human donor with Susac syndrome. The chain recombines TRBV30 with TRBJ1-2, with D unresolved. Sequencing was carried out using CD4+ T cells from PBMCs. CDR3 loop: CAWSVTSYGYTF. The DNA of the CDR3 is TGTGCCTGGAGTGTCACCTCCTATGGCTACACCTTC.